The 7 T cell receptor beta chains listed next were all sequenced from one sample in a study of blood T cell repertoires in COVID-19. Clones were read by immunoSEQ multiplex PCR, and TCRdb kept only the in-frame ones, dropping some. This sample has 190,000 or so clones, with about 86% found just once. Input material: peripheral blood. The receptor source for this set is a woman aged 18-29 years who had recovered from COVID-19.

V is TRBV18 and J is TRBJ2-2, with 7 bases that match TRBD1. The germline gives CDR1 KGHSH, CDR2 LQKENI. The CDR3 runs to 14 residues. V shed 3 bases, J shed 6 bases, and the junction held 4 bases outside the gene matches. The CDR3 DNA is TGTGCCAGCTCACCTTCGACAGGGCCCGGGGAGCTGTTTTTT. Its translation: CASSPSTGPGELFF.

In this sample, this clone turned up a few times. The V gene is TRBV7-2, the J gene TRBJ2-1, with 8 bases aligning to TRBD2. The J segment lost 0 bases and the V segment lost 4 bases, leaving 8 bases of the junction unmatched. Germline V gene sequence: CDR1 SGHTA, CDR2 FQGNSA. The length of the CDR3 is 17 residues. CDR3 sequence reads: CASSSTAGAYSYNEQFF. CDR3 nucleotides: TGTGCCAGCAGCTCTACAGCGGGGGCCTACTCCTACAATGAGCAGTTCTTC.

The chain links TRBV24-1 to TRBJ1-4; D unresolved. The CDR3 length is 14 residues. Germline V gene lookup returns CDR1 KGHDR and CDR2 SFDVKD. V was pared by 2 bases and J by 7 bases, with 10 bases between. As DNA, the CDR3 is TGTGCCACCAGTGATTCGGCACAGTCTGAAAAACTGTTTTTT. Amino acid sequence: CATSDSAQSEKLFF.

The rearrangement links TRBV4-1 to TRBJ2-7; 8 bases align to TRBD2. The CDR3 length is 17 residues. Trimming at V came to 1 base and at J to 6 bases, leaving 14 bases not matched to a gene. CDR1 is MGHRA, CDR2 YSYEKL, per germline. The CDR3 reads CASSQGGWTSQPGEQYF. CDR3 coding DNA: TGCGCCAGCAGCCAAGGGGGGTGGACTAGCCAACCGGGCGAGCAGTACTTC.

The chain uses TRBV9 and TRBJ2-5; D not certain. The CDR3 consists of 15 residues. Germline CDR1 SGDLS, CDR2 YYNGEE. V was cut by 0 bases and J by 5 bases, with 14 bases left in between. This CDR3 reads CASSVAKTSTETQYF. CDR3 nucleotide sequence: TGTGCCAGCAGCGTAGCGAAGACATCGACGGAGACCCAGTACTTC.

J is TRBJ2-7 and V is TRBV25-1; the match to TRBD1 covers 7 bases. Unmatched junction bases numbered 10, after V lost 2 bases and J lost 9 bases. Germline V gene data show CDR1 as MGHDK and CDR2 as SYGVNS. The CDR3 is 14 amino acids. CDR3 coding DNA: TGTGCCAGCAGTGAACGGACAGGACCGGACCTGCAGTACTTC. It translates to CASSERTGPDLQYF.

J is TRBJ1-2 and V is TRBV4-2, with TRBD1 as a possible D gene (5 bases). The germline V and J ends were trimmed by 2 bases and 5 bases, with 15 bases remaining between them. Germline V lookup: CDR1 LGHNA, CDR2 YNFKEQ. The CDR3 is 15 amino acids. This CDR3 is CASSQWGGAGYGYTF. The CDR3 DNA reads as TGTGCCAGCAGCCAATGGGGCGGGGCGGGGTATGGCTACACCTTC.